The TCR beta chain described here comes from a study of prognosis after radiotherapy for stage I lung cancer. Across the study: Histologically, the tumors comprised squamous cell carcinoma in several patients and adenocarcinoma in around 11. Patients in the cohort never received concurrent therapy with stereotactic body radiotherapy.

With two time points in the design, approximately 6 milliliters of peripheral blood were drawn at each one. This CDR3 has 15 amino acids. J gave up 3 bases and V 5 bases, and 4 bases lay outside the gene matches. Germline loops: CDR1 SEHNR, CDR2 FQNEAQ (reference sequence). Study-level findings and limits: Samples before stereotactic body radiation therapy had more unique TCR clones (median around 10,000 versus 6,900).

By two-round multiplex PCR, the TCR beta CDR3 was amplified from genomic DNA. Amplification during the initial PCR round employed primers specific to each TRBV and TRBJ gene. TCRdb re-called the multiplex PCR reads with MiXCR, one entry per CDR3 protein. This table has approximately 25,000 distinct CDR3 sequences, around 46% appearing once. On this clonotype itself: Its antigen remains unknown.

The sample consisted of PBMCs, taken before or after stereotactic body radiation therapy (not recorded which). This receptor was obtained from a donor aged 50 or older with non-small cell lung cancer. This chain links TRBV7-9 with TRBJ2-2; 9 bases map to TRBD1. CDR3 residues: CASSHRQGDTGELFF. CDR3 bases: TGTGCCAGCAGCCACCGACAGGGGGACACCGGGGAGCTGTTTTTT.